Below are 12 T cell receptor beta chains sequenced from a single sample in a study of blood T cell repertoires in COVID-19. Sequenced by immunoSEQ multiplex PCR; TCRdb stores in-frame clones only, minus some. The table has about 210,000 clones, roughly nine tenths seen once. The specimen was peripheral blood. These receptors all come from a man in his forties with acute or convalescent COVID-19.

CDR3 sequence: CSVYRAYEQYF. CDR3 nucleotide sequence: TGCAGCGTATACAGGGCGTACGAGCAGTACTTC. The V call is TRBV29-1, the J call TRBJ2-7; TRBD1 might be the D (6 bases). Trimming removed 6 bases at V and 4 bases at J, with 10 bases between. The CDR3 contains 11 residues. Germline V lookup: CDR1 SQVTM, CDR2 ANQGSEA.

The chain links TRBV30 to TRBJ2-3; 11 nucleotides line up with TRBD2. CDR1 is GTSNPN, CDR2 SVGIG, per germline (reference sequence). The CDR3 is 16 residues long. The V and J ends lost 1 base and 1 base, in that order; junction bases with no gene match: 4. DNA for the CDR3: TGTGCCTGGAGTGAGCTAGCGGGGGGAGGCACAGATACGCAGTATTTT. Its translation: CAWSELAGGGTDTQYF.

The chain has TRBV3-1 (or the pseudogene TRBV3-2) and TRBJ2-5, with 8 nucleotides matching TRBD2. Germline V lookup: CDR1 LGHDT, CDR2 YNNKEL (reference sequence). The CDR3 runs to 19 residues. Unmatched junction bases numbered 14, after V lost 2 bases and J lost 0 bases. This CDR3 reads CASSQKGPMASGYQETQYF. The CDR3 nucleotides are TGTGCCAGCAGCCAAAAGGGGCCAATGGCTAGCGGGTACCAAGAGACCCAGTACTTC.

Only a few counts were recorded for this clone. This sequence joins TRBV7-9 and TRBJ1-5; D perhaps matches TRBD1 (6 bases). V was cut by 1 base and J by 7 bases, with 8 bases left in between. This CDR3 has 13 amino acids. Germline CDR1 and CDR2: SEHNR and FQNEAQ (reference sequence). Here the CDR3 reads CASSLEQGQPQHF. Here the CDR3 DNA reads TGTGCCAGCAGCTTAGAACAGGGCCAGCCCCAGCATTTT.

CDR3 sequence reads: CASSLAREQFF. The CDR3, as DNA: TGTGCCAGCAGCCTCGCCCGGGAGCAGTTCTTC. The rearrangement links TRBV13 to TRBJ2-1; D call uncertain. This CDR3 spans 11 amino acids. CDR1 and CDR2 (germline): PRHDT, FYEKMQ (reference sequence). V was clipped by 5 bases and J by 10 bases, with 9 bases between them. The full variable domain, completed using reference TRBV13 and TRBJ2-1, is AAGVIQSPRHLIKEKRETATLKCYPIPRHDTVYWYQQGPGQDPQFLISFYEKMQSDKGSIPDRFSAQQFSDYHSELNMSSLELGDSALYFCASSLAREQFFGPGTRLTVL.

The chain combines TRBV29-1 with TRBJ2-7, with D perhaps matching TRBD1 (6 bases). The length of the CDR3 is 13 residues. Between the trimmed V and J ends, which lost 7 bases and 1 base, there was a span of 14 bases. Germline-derived CDR1 and CDR2 are SQVTM and ANQGSEA. In DNA form, the CDR3 reads TGCAGCGCTGCCTGGGACACTTCCTACGAGCAGTACTTC. This sequence encodes CSAAWDTSYEQYF.

The V call is TRBV5-8, the J call TRBJ1-4, with D possibly TRBD1 on 6 matching bases. The germline gives CDR1 SGHTS, CDR2 YDEGEE. The CDR3 has 15 amino acids. With 0 bases removed from V and 5 bases from J, the gap between germline ends came to 11 bases. The CDR3 DNA follows: TGTGCCAGCAGCTTGGGGGGGCAACTCAATGAAAAACTGTTTTTT. It specifies CASSLGGQLNEKLFF.

A word on this clone: An end of the junction differs from the germline gene, which may be a read error. The chain links TRBV11-2 to TRBJ1-1; TRBD1 matches 7 bases. CDR3 length equals 13 residues. In germline, CDR1 is SGHAT, CDR2 FQNNGV. The CDR3 region has the DNA TGTGCCAGCATCCCGGGACAGAACGCTGAAGCTTTCTTT. This encodes CASIPGQNAEAFF.

This chain joins TRBV27 and TRBJ2-1; 9 nucleotides agree with TRBD1. The CDR3 runs 17 residues. CDR1 is MNHEY and CDR2 is SMNVEV in the germline V gene (reference sequence). With 4 bases clipped from V and 2 bases from J, the junction kept 9 bases outside the gene matches. DNA of the CDR3: TGTGCCAGCAGTTGGAACAGGGGGCTCGTCACCTACAATGAGCAGTTCTTC. This gives the protein CASSWNRGLVTYNEQFF.

V usage is TRBV11-2 and J usage is TRBJ2-7; D gene uncertain. V was clipped by 0 bases and J by 2 bases, with 26 bases between them. Germline V gene lookup returns CDR1 SGHAT and CDR2 FQNNGV. The CDR3 runs to 20 residues. CDR3 region: CASSLDRIMKSTDNPYEQYF. The CDR3 DNA reads TGTGCCAGCAGCTTAGATCGAATTATGAAGTCTACAGACAACCCCTACGAGCAGTACTTC. Using reference TRBV11-2 and TRBJ2-7 for the parts outside the CDR3, the full variable domain is EAGVAQSPRYKIIEKRQSVAFWCNPISGHATLYWYQQILGQGPKLLIQFQNNGVVDDSQLPKDRFSAERLKGVDSTLKIQPAKLEDSAVYLCASSLDRIMKSTDNPYEQYFGPGTRLTVT.

This chain links TRBV7-9 with TRBJ2-1; D is possibly TRBD1 (6 bases). The CDR3 has 12 residues. Deletions cut 3 bases from V and 9 bases from J, with 9 bases between. The germline V gene encodes CDR1 SEHNR and CDR2 FQNEAQ (reference sequence). CDR3 nucleotides: TGTGCCAGCAGCTTCACAGGGATTGAGCAGTTCTTC. It specifies CASSFTGIEQFF.

This chain connects TRBV4-2 to TRBJ2-7; possibly TRBD2 for D (5 bases). The CDR3 is 15 amino acids. V lost 0 bases, J lost 2 bases, and 11 bases lay in between. CDR1 is LGHNA and CDR2 is YNFKEQ in the germline V gene. The CDR3 protein is CASSQEERSAYEQYF. The DNA of the CDR3 is TGTGCCAGCAGCCAAGAGGAGCGGTCAGCCTACGAGCAGTACTTC.